This T cell receptor beta chain originates from a study of blood T cells in healthy people across ages. Whole-study findings and limits: Long-lived donors exceeded aged donors in naive CD4+ cells and diversity.

Each donor supplied approximately 10 milliliters of peripheral blood. Researchers isolated at least 7 million PBMCs per sample. Germline CDR1 and CDR2: SGHVS and FQNEAQ. This CDR3 comprises 18 residues. Trimming at V came to 3 bases and at J to 4 bases, leaving 11 bases not matched to a gene. The use of a sample-barcoded 5' primer and a J-beta primer mix characterized a second PCR of roughly 7 to 11 cycles. A template-switch adaptor with 12 random nucleotides tagged each cDNA molecule. From the 5' RACE reads, TCRdb called clonotypes with MiXCR, one entry per CDR3 protein. The sample holds over a million distinct CDR3 sequences, 55% to 75% seen once. On this clonotype itself: The antigen is unknown.

The chain couples TRBV7-8 to TRBJ2-2, with 10 bases matching TRBD2. The sequence was collected from a man aged 18 to 29 in good health. Material for sequencing was blood. Written as DNA, the CDR3 is TGTGCCAGCAGCTTCATCGGGGCTAGCGGGAGTATCACCGGGGAGCTGTTTTTT. Protein product: CASSFIGASGSITGELFF.